One and the same sample provided the 5 T cell receptor beta chains below, sequenced in a study of tissue T cells after allogeneic stem cell transplantation. Only in-frame clones appear in the TCRdb table, and some are missing; sequencing was by immunoSEQ multiplex PCR. The sample holds around 6,000 clones; 46% are singletons and the top ten take more than 2.5%. The time point: mouse harvest day 7 after allogeneic transplant. Mouse grafts combined 10^7 T-cell-depleted bone marrow cells with 10^6 splenic CD5+ T cells. Source material: skin. These receptors came from a female BALB/c mouse given C57BL/6 T cells with graft-versus-host disease after an allogeneic hematopoietic cell transplant.

This clone appeared a few times. Genes and germline come from the mouse. The read falls 1 residue short of the CDR3 end, and the missing part is taken from the germline J gene. V gene TRBV12-1 combines with J gene TRBJ1-1, with D possibly matching TRBD1 (5 bases). The V gene's germline CDR1 is SGHSN and CDR2 HYEKVE. The CDR3 runs 13 residues. Trimming removed 1 base from V and 1 base from J, with 6 bases in between. The CDR3 sequence is CASSLTGNTEVFF. The DNA read from the CDR3 is TGTGCCAGCTCTCTTACAGGAAACACAGAAGTCTTC.

With regard to this clone: The gene names given are mouse names. The CDR3 is cut off 1 residue early in the read; its end comes from the germline J gene. This chain connects TRBV31 to TRBJ1-3; possibly TRBD1 for D (5 bases). CDR1 GKSSPN and CDR2 SITVG come from the germline V gene. V dropped 0 bases and J dropped 1 base, with 10 bases sitting between them. The length of the CDR3 is 15 residues. CDR3: CAWSLRRQSGNTLYF. CDR3 DNA, as far as it was read: TGTGCCTGGAGTCTAAGACGACAGTCTGGAAATACGCTCTAT.

As regards this clone: The gene names here belong to mouse. The read halts 1 residue ahead of the CDR3 end, with the missing end drawn from the germline J gene. V and J are TRBV1 and TRBJ2-2; D is unresolved. Per the germline V gene, CDR1 is NSQYPW and CDR2 is LRSPGD (reference sequence). With 0 bases removed from V and 5 bases from J, the gap between germline ends came to 13 bases. This CDR3 spans 16 amino acids. The CDR3 is CTCSADRREWTGQLYF. CDR3 DNA (partial): TGCACCTGCAGTGCAGATCGGCGGGAGTGGACCGGGCAGCTCTAC.

A single count supports this clone. Gene labels here are mouse ones. Read data end 1 residue before the CDR3 end; the end is taken from the germline J gene. The V and J genes are TRBV4 and TRBJ2-1; D may be TRBD1 or TRBD2 (6 bases each). Germline-derived CDR1 and CDR2 are LGHDT and YNNKQL (reference sequence). This CDR3 is 15 amino acids long. The V and J ends lost 4 bases and 3 bases respectively, with 13 bases between them. Here the CDR3 reads CASSSPGAGYAEQFF. Incomplete CDR3 DNA: TGTGCCAGCAGCTCCCCGGGGGCCGGCTATGCTGAGCAGTTC.

This clone showed up just a few times. Gene names are mouse gene names. Sequencing ends 1 residue short of the CDR3 end; the germline J gene provides the rest. The V and J genes are TRBV3 and TRBJ2-3, with 10 bases matching TRBD2. V shed 4 bases, J shed 0 bases, and the junction held 1 base outside the gene matches. CDR1 and CDR2 from the germline V gene are SNHLY and FYNGKV (reference sequence). The length of the CDR3 is 15 residues. CDR3 DNA (partial): TGTGCCAGCAGCTCGGGACTGGGGAGTGCAGAAACGCTGTAT. Translation gives CASSSGLGSAETLY. In full, the CDR3 is CASSSGLGSAETLYF.